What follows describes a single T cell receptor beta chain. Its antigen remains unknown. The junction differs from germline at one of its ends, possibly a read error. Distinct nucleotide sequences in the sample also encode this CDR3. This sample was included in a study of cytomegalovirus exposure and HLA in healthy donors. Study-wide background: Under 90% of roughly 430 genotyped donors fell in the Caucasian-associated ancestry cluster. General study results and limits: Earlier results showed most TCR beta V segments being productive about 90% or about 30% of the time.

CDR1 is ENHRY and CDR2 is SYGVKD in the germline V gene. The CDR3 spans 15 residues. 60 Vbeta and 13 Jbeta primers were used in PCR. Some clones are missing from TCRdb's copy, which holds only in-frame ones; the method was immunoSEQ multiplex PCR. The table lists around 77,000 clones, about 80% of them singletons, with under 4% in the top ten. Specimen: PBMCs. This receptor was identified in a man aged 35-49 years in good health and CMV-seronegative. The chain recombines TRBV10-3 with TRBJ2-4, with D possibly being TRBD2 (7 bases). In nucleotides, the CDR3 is TGTGCCATCAGTGGGGACCAGGGAGGGGGAAACATTCAGTACTTT. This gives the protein CAISGDQGGGNIQYF.